The 17 T cell receptor beta chains reported below all come from one sample, sequenced in a study of beta chain features in type 1 diabetes. Isolated RNA was reverse transcribed in full, so expressed TCRB transcripts were sequenced. Measured with immunoSEQ multiplex PCR; TCRdb has only the in-frame clones, and not every one. The sample has some 200,000 clones, about a tenth seen once; the top ten hold 1% to 1.5%. Specimen: central memory CD4+ T cells from blood. These receptors all come from a young man in good health.

This clone was seen a handful of times. Other DNA sequences within the sample encode an identical CDR3. DNA of the CDR3: TGTGCCTGGAGTCGGTTGGCAGGACCGCAAGAGACCCAGTACTTC. It specifies CAWSRLAGPQETQYF. The J gene is TRBJ2-5, the V gene TRBV30; D call uncertain. From germline, CDR1 is GTSNPN and CDR2 SVGIG (reference sequence). The CDR3 contains 15 residues. The germline V and J ends were trimmed by 2 bases and 2 bases, with 15 bases remaining between them.

This sequence joins TRBV7-8 and TRBJ2-7; D call uncertain. This CDR3 is 13 amino acids long. Germline CDR1 reads SGHVS; CDR2 reads FQNEAQ. With 3 bases removed from V and 5 bases from J, the gap between germline ends came to 11 bases. DNA for the CDR3: TGTGCCAGCAGCTTGGGCAGTCCCCACGAGCAGTACTTC. Translation: CASSLGSPHEQYF. Using reference TRBV7-8 and TRBJ2-7 for the parts outside the CDR3, the full variable domain is GAGVSQSPRYKVAKRGQDVALRCDPISGHVSLFWYQQALGQGPEFLTYFQNEAQLDKSGLPSDRFFAERPEGSVSTLKIQRTQQEDSAVYLCASSLGSPHEQYFGPGTRLTVT.

The chain employs TRBV5-4 and TRBJ2-3; TRBD2 agrees at 10 bases. Germline-derived CDR1 and CDR2 are SGHNT and YYREEE (reference sequence). V lost 0 bases to trimming and J lost 6 bases; unmatched junction nucleotides: 4. The CDR3 has 15 residues. CDR3 residues: CASSLGTSGMDTQYF. The CDR3 DNA reads TGTGCCAGCAGCTTGGGCACTAGCGGGATGGATACGCAGTATTTT. The full variable domain, rest sourced from reference TRBV5-4 and TRBJ2-3, is ETGVTQSPTHLIKTRGQQVTLRCSSQSGHNTVSWYQQALGQGPQFIFQYYREEENGRGNFPPRFSGLQFPNYSSELNVNALELDDSALYLCASSLGTSGMDTQYFGPGTRLTVL.

This clone has just a few counts. The J gene is TRBJ2-1, the V gene TRBV7-2; TRBD2 matches 13 bases. The germline V gene encodes CDR1 SGHTA and CDR2 FQGNSA. The length of the CDR3 is 16 residues. Trimming cost V 5 bases and J 6 bases; bases outside gene matches: 7. The CDR3: CASSRSGLAGLNEQFF. DNA for the CDR3: TGTGCCAGCAGCCGCTCGGGACTAGCGGGGCTCAATGAGCAGTTCTTC.

A few counts support this clone. This chain connects TRBV5-4 to TRBJ2-2, with D possibly being TRBD1 or TRBD2 (6 bases each). Per germline, CDR1 SGHNT and CDR2 YYREEE (reference sequence). The V gene lost 4 bases and the J gene lost 8 bases, with 12 bases spanning the gap. CDR3 length equals 13 residues. The CDR3 here is CASSRTGAGELFF. The CDR3 DNA follows: TGTGCCAGCAGCCGAACGGGGGCTGGGGAGCTGTTTTTT.

This clone was counted a few times. The chain carries TRBV6-9 and TRBJ1-4; 8 positions agree with TRBD1. Germline V lookup: CDR1 MNHGY, CDR2 SVAAGI. Trimming removed 3 bases from V and 7 bases from J; junction bases left unmatched: 7. The length of the CDR3 is 15 residues. Here the CDR3 DNA reads TGTGCCAGCAGTTACCCGGGACAGGAGGGTGAAAAACTGTTTTTT. It specifies CASSYPGQEGEKLFF.

The V gene is TRBV5-4, the J gene TRBJ2-7; 7 bases agree with TRBD1. This CDR3 has 12 residues. After removal of 4 bases from V and 5 bases from J, the junction contained 3 bases not matched to a gene. Germline CDR1 and CDR2: SGHNT and YYREEE (reference sequence). CDR3 in amino acids: CASSLTGHEQYF. The DNA for the CDR3 is TGTGCCAGCAGCCTGACAGGGCACGAGCAGTACTTC.

This clone showed up just a few times. The chain combines TRBV5-6 with TRBJ2-4; 8 bases map to TRBD2. V shed 2 bases and J 7 bases; nucleotides not matched to a gene: 11. Germline CDR1 SGHDT, CDR2 YYEEEE. The CDR3 has 16 amino acids. This chain's CDR3 is CASSLRLTSAGNIQYF. The CDR3 DNA follows: TGTGCCAGCAGCTTACGTTTGACTAGCGCGGGGAACATTCAGTACTTC.

This chain joins TRBV7-9 and TRBJ2-5; 10 positions match TRBD1. The DNA end lines up better with TRBJ2-7; the J call may be wrong. The CDR3 consists of 15 residues. Germline-derived CDR1 and CDR2 are SEHNR and FQNEAQ (reference sequence). The CDR3: CASSQDRGRTYEQYF. As DNA, the CDR3 is TGTGCCAGCAGCCAAGACAGGGGGCGAACCTACGAGCAGTACTTC.

V and J are TRBV20-1 and TRBJ2-2; the D is unclear. The CDR3 is made up of 11 amino acids. The germline gives CDR1 DFQATT, CDR2 SNEGSKA (reference sequence). CDR3 DNA: TGCAGCTGGAGAGGAACCGGGGAGCTGTTTTTT. This sequence encodes CSWRGTGELFF.

The chain links TRBV2 to TRBJ1-5, with TRBD1 matching 7 bases. V lost 7 bases, J lost 6 bases, and 6 bases stayed unmatched. Per the germline V gene, CDR1 is SNHLY and CDR2 is FYNNEI. The CDR3 runs to 13 residues. CDR3 loop: CASTQGGGQPQHF. The CDR3 DNA reads TGTGCCAGCACTCAGGGGGGAGGTCAGCCCCAGCATTTT.

V usage is TRBV30 and J usage is TRBJ2-7; D possibly corresponds to TRBD2 (5 bases). V dropped 1 base and J dropped 1 base, with 14 bases sitting between them. Germline CDR1 GTSNPN, CDR2 SVGIG (reference sequence). This CDR3 is 15 amino acids long. The CDR3 region has the DNA TGTGCCTGGAGTGCACGCGGGCGTGGGTCCTACGAGCAGTACTTC. This codes for CAWSARGRGSYEQYF.

In this sample, this clone turned up a few times. V and J are TRBV6-1 and TRBJ1-2; TRBD1 matches at 9 bases. V dropped 4 bases and J dropped 6; count of bases not matched to a gene: 9. This CDR3 is 15 amino acids long. Germline CDR1 MNHNS, CDR2 SASEGT. The CDR3 reads CASSGPQGASHGYTF. The CDR3, as DNA: TGTGCCAGCAGTGGCCCACAGGGGGCCTCCCATGGCTACACCTTC.

The V gene is TRBV5-6, the J gene TRBJ2-3; D is undetermined. The V end was cut by 1 base, the J end by 1 base, with 4 bases between. CDR1 is SGHDT, CDR2 YYEEEE, per germline. CDR3 length: 13 amino acids. DNA of the CDR3: TGTGCCAGCAGCTTGAGCCGCACAGATACGCAGTATTTT. Amino acids: CASSLSRTDTQYF.

This rearrangement joins TRBV7-2 to TRBJ2-7; 8 bases match TRBD1. In germline, CDR1 is SGHTA, CDR2 FQGNSA. The trim removed 4 bases at V and 3 bases at J, leaving 8 bases unmatched. The CDR3 is 15 residues long. CDR3 sequence reads: CASSSRTGSGYEQYF. In nucleotides, the CDR3 is TGTGCCAGCAGCTCGCGGACAGGGAGCGGCTACGAGCAGTACTTC.

This chain joins TRBV28 and TRBJ1-2; D is possibly TRBD1 (5 bases). From germline, CDR1 is MDHEN and CDR2 SYDVKM. Deletions cut 3 bases from V and 2 bases from J, with 19 bases between. The CDR3 spans 17 residues. The CDR3 region is CASSLVFLRDGNYGYTF. CDR3 in DNA: TGTGCCAGCAGTTTGGTATTCTTGAGGGACGGAAACTATGGCTACACCTTC.

In its sample, this clone was seen a few times. The chain couples TRBV5-1 to TRBJ1-1, with TRBD1 identical over 7 bases. This CDR3 is 12 amino acids long. After removal of 4 bases from V and 7 bases from J, the junction contained 4 bases not matched to a gene. Germline V lookup: CDR1 SGHRS, CDR2 YFSETQ. The CDR3 DNA sequence: TGCGCCAGCAGCGTACAGGGGTTTGAAGCTTTCTTT. This encodes CASSVQGFEAFF.